This TCR beta chain was documented in a study of somatic mutations in cytotoxic T cells in rheumatoid arthritis. V was cut by 4 bases and J by 5 bases, with 20 bases left in between. Per the germline V gene, CDR1 is SEHNR and CDR2 is FQNEAQ (reference sequence). The CDR3 is 16 amino acids. The study, taken as a whole, reports: The top CD8+ clone topped 20% of CD8+ cells in about an eighth of the 65 patients. Unknown were the antigen targets of the expanded CD8+ clones.

Clones were sequenced by immunoSEQ multiplex PCR, and TCRdb holds only the in-frame ones, with some missing. The sample comprises about 7,400 clones, 85% to 90% of which are singletons, and 26% rests with the top ten. As regards this clone: Its matching antigen is unknown.

Material: CD8+ T cells sorted from blood. The chain employs TRBV7-9 and TRBJ1-2, with D perhaps TRBD1 (6 bases). The clonotype was recovered from a woman in her 70s with rheumatoid arthritis. The CDR3 sequence: CASSSWDTGPIYGYTF. CDR3 in DNA: TGTGCCAGCAGCTCGTGGGACACGGGCCCGATATATGGCTACACCTTC.